The 25 T cell receptor beta chains reported below all come from one sample, sequenced in a study of blood T cell repertoires in COVID-19. Produced via immunoSEQ multiplex PCR; TCRdb's table is partial and in-frame only. The data show just over 300,000 clones, roughly 89% seen once. The sample comprised PBMCs or T cells enriched from blood (not recorded which). The source is a woman aged 18-35 years with acute COVID-19.

The rearrangement links TRBV14 to TRBJ1-1; no definite D call. V dropped 0 bases and J dropped 5 bases, with 13 bases sitting between them. The CDR3 is 15 residues long. Germline lookup yields CDR1 SGHDN and CDR2 FVKESK. The CDR3 DNA reads TGTGCCAGCAGCCAAGATAGATATAGAGGGACTGAAGCTTTCTTT. This sequence encodes CASSQDRYRGTEAFF. Using reference TRBV14 and TRBJ1-1 for the parts outside the CDR3, the full variable domain is EAGVTQFPSHSVIEKGQTVTLRCDPISGHDNLYWYRRVMGKEIKFLLHFVKESKQDESGMPNNRFLAERTGGTYSTLKVQPAELEDSGVYFCASSQDRYRGTEAFFGQGTRLTVV.

This clone showed up just a few times. This chain connects TRBV7-9 to TRBJ2-2; 10 nucleotides line up with TRBD2. V lost 5 bases, J lost 3 bases, and 9 bases stayed unmatched. Germline V gene data show CDR1 as SEHNR and CDR2 as FQNEAQ (reference sequence). The CDR3 is made up of 17 amino acids. The CDR3 loop is CASSHLLAGRDTGELFF. The CDR3, as DNA: TGTGCCAGCAGCCACCTACTAGCGGGAAGGGACACCGGGGAGCTGTTTTTT. Supplemented by reference TRBV7-9 and TRBJ2-2, the full variable domain reads DTGVSQNPRHKITKRGQNVTFRCDPISEHNRLYWYRQTLGQGPEFLTYFQNEAQLEKSRLLSDRFSAERPKGSFSTLEIQRTEQGDSAMYLCASSHLLAGRDTGELFFGEGSRLTVL.

J is TRBJ1-2 and V is TRBV28; D possibly corresponds to TRBD1 (6 bases). Per the germline V gene, CDR1 is MDHEN and CDR2 is SYDVKM. The CDR3 contains 14 residues. Trimming shortened V by 6 bases and J by 4 bases, and 15 bases separated the two germline ends. This CDR3 is CASRAKTGVYGYTF. The CDR3 DNA sequence: TGTGCCAGCAGGGCCAAGACAGGTGTCTATGGCTACACCTTC.

The gene calls are TRBV27 and TRBJ2-5; 10 bases fit TRBD1. The CDR3 contains 13 residues. V dropped 6 bases and J dropped 5; count of bases not matched to a gene: 3. Per the germline V gene, CDR1 is MNHEY and CDR2 is SMNVEV (reference sequence). The CDR3 loop is CASRRTGGETQYF. CDR3 nucleotides: TGTGCCAGCAGACGGACAGGGGGTGAGACCCAGTACTTC.

The gene calls are TRBV19 and TRBJ1-2; a weak D match, TRBD1 (5 bases). This CDR3 contains 17 residues. V lost 6 bases and J 5 bases, leaving 25 bases between the germline ends. Germline V gene sequence: CDR1 LNHDA, CDR2 SQIVND (reference sequence). The CDR3 coding sequence is TGTGCCAGTAGAACCGGACATCTGAACCCGGCGGCTTATGGCTACACCTTC. Its translation is CASRTGHLNPAAYGYTF.

This rearrangement joins TRBV9 to TRBJ2-1, with 9 bases fitting TRBD2. Trimming cost V 6 bases and J 8 bases; bases outside gene matches: 9. Germline values: CDR1 SGDLS, CDR2 YYNGEE. The CDR3 has 14 residues. DNA of the CDR3: TGTGCCAGCAACAGGCGGGAGGGCCGCGATGAGCAGTTCTTC. Amino acid sequence: CASNRREGRDEQFF. The complete variable domain, with remaining parts taken from reference TRBV9 and TRBJ2-1, reads DSGVTQTPKHLITATGQRVTLRCSPRSGDLSVYWYQQSLDQGLQFLIQYYNGEERAKGNILERFSAQQFPDLHSELNLSSLELGDSALYFCASNRREGRDEQFFGPGTRLTVL.

The DNA for the CDR3 is TGTGCCAGCAGTCAAAAAGGGGGCACCATATATTTT. As protein: CASSQKGGTIYF. The chain is built from TRBV12-3 or TRBV12-4 and TRBJ1-3, with D perhaps TRBD1 (6 bases). CDR3 length equals 12 residues. The ends were cut back, 5 bases at V and 9 bases at J, with 11 bases in the middle.

V gene TRBV18 combines with J gene TRBJ2-2, with 7 bases lining up with TRBD1. CDR1 is KGHSH, CDR2 LQKENI, per germline. Germline trimming cut 3 bases from V and 7 bases from J; bases unmatched to any gene: 11. This CDR3 comprises 16 residues. CDR3 sequence: CASSPSGTEFRGELFF. CDR3 DNA sequence: TGTGCCAGCTCACCGTCCGGGACAGAATTTCGCGGGGAGCTGTTTTTT.

This chain joins TRBV30 and TRBJ1-2, with 8 bases that match TRBD1. Trimming cost V 4 bases and J 8 bases; bases outside gene matches: 9. Germline CDR1 GTSNPN, CDR2 SVGIG (reference sequence). This CDR3 contains 13 residues. The CDR3 coding sequence is TGTGCCTGGAACCCACAGGGGGGAAGAGGCTACACCTTC. It encodes CAWNPQGGRGYTF. Based on the CDR3 plus reference TRBV30 and TRBJ1-2, the full variable domain is SQTIHQWPATLVQPVGSPLSLECTVEGTSNPNLYWYRQAAGRGLQLLFYSVGIGQISSEVPQNLSASRPQDRQFILSSKKLLLSDSGFYLCAWNPQGGRGYTFGSGTRLTVV.

The chain carries TRBV3-1 (or the pseudogene TRBV3-2) and TRBJ2-1, with TRBD2 matching 14 bases. J was trimmed by 9 bases and V by 0 bases; bases with no gene match: 7. The CDR3 runs 17 residues. The germline V gene encodes CDR1 LGHDT and CDR2 YNNKEL (reference sequence). CDR3 DNA sequence: TGTGCCAGCAGCCAAGATTTGGGACTAGCGGGAGTGGGTGAGCAGTTCTTC. It is translated as CASSQDLGLAGVGEQFF.

V usage is TRBV6-4 and J usage is TRBJ2-1; 8 nucleotides agree with TRBD2. This CDR3 spans 16 amino acids. The junction had 13 bases not matched to a gene; V was cut back by 2 bases and J by 10 bases. The germline V gene encodes CDR1 MRHNA and CDR2 SNTAGT. CDR3 loop: CASSDTIAGPSAEQFF. The CDR3 nucleotides are TGTGCCAGCAGTGACACTATAGCGGGACCCTCAGCCGAGCAGTTCTTC.

The chain recombines TRBV27 with TRBJ1-4; TRBD1 matches 7 bases. With V trimmed by 6 bases and J by 4 bases, 2 bases remained unmatched. This CDR3 comprises 13 residues. Per the germline V gene, CDR1 is MNHEY and CDR2 is SMNVEV (reference sequence). CDR3 sequence: CASRYRGNEKLFF. The DNA for the CDR3 is TGTGCCAGCAGATACAGGGGTAATGAAAAACTGTTTTTT.

This clone has just one count. The chain joins TRBV18 to TRBJ1-3, with 9 positions matching TRBD1. Germline V gene sequence: CDR1 KGHSH, CDR2 LQKENI. V dropped 3 bases and J dropped 6; count of bases not matched to a gene: 3. The length of the CDR3 is 14 residues. CDR3 in amino acids: CASSPGQGENTIYF. As DNA, the CDR3 is TGTGCCAGCTCACCGGGACAGGGTGAAAACACCATATATTTT.

The rearrangement joins TRBV30 to TRBJ2-1, with D possibly TRBD2 on 5 matching bases. The CDR3 is 14 residues long. Germline values: CDR1 GTSNPN, CDR2 SVGIG (reference sequence). V lost 4 bases and J 0 bases, leaving 10 bases between the germline ends. In DNA, the CDR3 is TGTGCCTGGACGGTCACTAGCTCCTACAATGAGCAGTTCTTC. As protein: CAWTVTSSYNEQFF.

The chain uses TRBV28 and TRBJ2-7; TRBD2 agrees at 9 bases. The CDR3 is 17 residues long. With V trimmed by 3 bases and J by 3 bases, 12 bases remained unmatched. Germline lookup yields CDR1 MDHEN and CDR2 SYDVKM. CDR3 nucleotide sequence: TGTGCCAGCAGTTTCCCCCTCTTAGCGGGAGAAGGCTACGAGCAGTACTTC. Encoded protein: CASSFPLLAGEGYEQYF. Full variable domain (rest looked up from reference TRBV28 and TRBJ2-7): DVKVTQSSRYLVKRTGEKVFLECVQDMDHENMFWYRQDPGLGLRLIYFSYDVKMKEKGDIPEGYSVSREKKERFSLILESASTNQTSMYLCASSFPLLAGEGYEQYFGPGTRLTVT.

The J gene is TRBJ1-4, the V gene TRBV24-1; 9 nucleotides agree with TRBD1. Germline CDR1 reads KGHDR; CDR2 reads SFDVKD. Unmatched junction bases numbered 4, after V lost 3 bases and J lost 6 bases. This CDR3 region has 15 residues. Written as DNA, the CDR3 is TGTGCCACCAGTGATCCCGGGACAGGGTATGAAAAACTGTTTTTT. It encodes CATSDPGTGYEKLFF.

This clone was recorded once. The genes are TRBV6-5 and TRBJ1-6, with 9 nucleotides matching TRBD1. Germline CDR1 reads MNHEY; CDR2 reads SVGAGI. Trimming took 6 bases from V and 7 from J; bases not matched to a gene: 4. The CDR3 is 14 amino acids. The CDR3 DNA reads as TGTGCCAGCAGGCCGACAGGGGGGAATTCACCCCTCCACTTT. Protein sequence: CASRPTGGNSPLHF.

CDR3 DNA sequence: TGTGCCAGCAGCTCAGGGGAGGGGACGACCCAGTACTTC. Its translation: CASSSGEGTTQYF. This sequence joins TRBV7-3 and TRBJ2-5, with a possible D match to TRBD2 (7 bases). The germline gives CDR1 SGHTA, CDR2 FQGTGA. Trimming left V 4 bases short and J 7 bases short, with 13 bases between. This CDR3 is 13 amino acids long.

CDR3 DNA: TGCGCCAGCAGTCCGGGGACTAGCGGGATTGGTGAGCAGTTCTTC. Its protein product is CASSPGTSGIGEQFF. This chain uses TRBV5-1 with TRBJ2-1; the match to TRBD2 covers 13 bases. Germline CDR1 and CDR2: SGHRS and YFSETQ. V lost 5 bases and J lost 9; bases outside the gene matches: 8. The CDR3 runs 15 residues.

The V gene is TRBV28, the J gene TRBJ2-1, with a weak D call TRBD2 (7 bases). Germline-derived CDR1 and CDR2 are MDHEN and SYDVKM. There are 16 residues in the CDR3. The V end lost 6 bases, the J end lost 2 bases, and 17 bases lay between the germline ends. The CDR3 coding sequence is TGTGCCAGCAGCACTGGGGGGGCAGGGACCTACAATGAGCAGTTCTTC. This translates into CASSTGGAGTYNEQFF.

This clone was seen a single time. The V call is TRBV24-1, the J call TRBJ1-5; D may be TRBD1 (5 bases). The V gene's germline CDR1 is KGHDR and CDR2 SFDVKD. V gave up 4 bases and J gave up 0 bases, with 12 bases separating them. The CDR3 is made up of 16 amino acids. CDR3 sequence reads: CATSETTDYSNQPQHF. Written as DNA, the CDR3 is TGTGCCACCAGTGAGACGACAGATTATAGCAATCAGCCCCAGCATTTT.

The chain couples TRBV3-1 (or the pseudogene TRBV3-2) to TRBJ2-1; D perhaps matches TRBD2 (6 bases). Germline CDR1 LGHDT, CDR2 YNNKEL (reference sequence). Trimming took 4 bases from V and 10 from J, leaving 17 bases between them. The CDR3 length is 14 residues. The CDR3 is CASSLFSGGEEQFF. CDR3 sequence (DNA): TGTGCCAGCAGCCTCTTCTCAGGAGGGGAGGAGCAGTTCTTC.

V is TRBV5-6 and J is TRBJ2-7; no clear D. Per germline, CDR1 SGHDT and CDR2 YYEEEE. This CDR3 is 13 amino acids long. Trimming cost V 1 base and J 1 base, with 6 bases left between them. The CDR3 loop reads CASSLMYSYEQYF. As DNA, the CDR3 is TGTGCCAGCAGCTTGATGTATTCCTACGAGCAGTACTTC.

The CDR3 is CASSLMKREDTYNEQFF. The CDR3 region has the DNA TGTGCCAGCAGTCTTATGAAGCGGGAGGACACCTACAATGAGCAGTTCTTC. The chain carries TRBV27 and TRBJ2-1, with 9 nucleotides matching TRBD2. Germline V gives CDR1 MNHEY, CDR2 SMNVEV (reference sequence). V lost 5 bases to trimming and J lost 2 bases; unmatched junction nucleotides: 10. This CDR3 region has 17 residues.

The chain uses TRBV7-3 and TRBJ2-1; 8 bases agree with TRBD1. The CDR3 has 17 residues. Germline V gives CDR1 SGHTA, CDR2 FQGTGA. The junction had 19 bases not matched to a gene; V was cut back by 6 bases and J by 9 bases. CDR3: CASSVIGQGLITSEQFF. Here the CDR3 DNA reads TGTGCCAGCAGTGTAATCGGACAGGGCCTGATAACGAGTGAGCAGTTCTTC.